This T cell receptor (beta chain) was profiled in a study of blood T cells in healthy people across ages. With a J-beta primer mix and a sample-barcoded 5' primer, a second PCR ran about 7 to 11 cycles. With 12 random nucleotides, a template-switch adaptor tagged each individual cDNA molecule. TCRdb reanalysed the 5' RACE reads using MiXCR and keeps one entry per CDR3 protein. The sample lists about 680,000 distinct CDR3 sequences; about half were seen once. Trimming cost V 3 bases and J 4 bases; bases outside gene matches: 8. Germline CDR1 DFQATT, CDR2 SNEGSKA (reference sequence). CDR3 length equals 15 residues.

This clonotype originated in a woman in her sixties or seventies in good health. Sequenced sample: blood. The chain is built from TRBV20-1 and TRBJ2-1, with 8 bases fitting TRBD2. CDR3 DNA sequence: TGCAGTGCTAGCCTGAGCGGGAGAGGATACAATGAGCAGTTCTTC. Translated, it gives CSASLSGRGYNEQFF.